Shown below are 12 T cell receptor beta chains from a single sample sequenced in a study of blood T cell repertoires in COVID-19. The assay was immunoSEQ multiplex PCR, and TCRdb's table has in-frame clones only and misses some. The table lists 200,000 to 250,000 clones, around 86% of them singletons. The sequenced sample was peripheral blood. Receptors originate from a man aged 60 to 75 with acute or convalescent COVID-19.

The chain recombines TRBV5-1 with TRBJ2-7; 9 bases are a match to TRBD1. V dropped 4 bases and J dropped 7; count of bases not matched to a gene: 9. The germline V gene encodes CDR1 SGHRS and CDR2 YFSETQ. The CDR3 extends over 14 amino acids. This CDR3 is CASSTRQGVGEQYF. CDR3 DNA sequence: TGCGCCAGCAGCACCCGACAGGGGGTGGGGGAGCAGTACTTC. The full variable domain, completed using reference TRBV5-1 and TRBJ2-7, is KAGVTQTPRYLIKTRGQQVTLSCSPISGHRSVSWYQQTPGQGLQFLFEYFSETQRNKGNFPGRFSGRQFSNSRSEMNVSTLELGDSALYLCASSTRQGVGEQYFGPGTRLTVT.

V is TRBV6-2 or TRBV6-3 and J is TRBJ1-5, with D perhaps TRBD1 (6 bases). With 5 bases removed from V and 7 bases from J, the gap between germline ends came to 6 bases. The CDR3 runs to 11 residues. In germline, CDR1 is MNHEY, CDR2 SVGEGT. CDR3 in DNA: TGTGCCAGCAGTCAGGGGCAGCCCCAGCATTTT. Its protein product is CASSQGQPQHF.

This rearrangement joins TRBV2 to TRBJ1-2; D is undetermined. The CDR3 contains 14 residues. The germline V gene has CDR1 SNHLY and CDR2 FYNNEI. V gave up 7 bases and J gave up 1 base, with 13 bases separating them. The CDR3: CASKKDILNYGYTF. The CDR3 nucleotides read TGTGCCAGCAAAAAAGACATCCTTAACTATGGCTACACCTTC.

The CDR3 region is CASSQRGAAEAFF. DNA of the CDR3: TGTGCCAGCAGCCAACGGGGGGCAGCTGAAGCTTTCTTT. The genes are TRBV3-1 (or the pseudogene TRBV3-2) and TRBJ1-1, with a tentative D call TRBD1 (6 bases). Germline CDR1 LGHDT, CDR2 YNNKEL (reference sequence). The CDR3 consists of 13 residues. Trimming stripped 2 bases from V and 6 bases from J, with 10 bases between.

The chain links TRBV6-2 or TRBV6-3 to TRBJ1-5; 9 bases align to TRBD1. Germline-derived CDR1 and CDR2 are MNHEY and SVGEGT. V lost 5 bases and J lost 7; bases outside the gene matches: 9. The CDR3 covers 15 residues. The DNA for the CDR3 is TGTGCCAGCAGTCTTACAGGGGGCGCGGGGCAGCCCCAGCATTTT. This gives the protein CASSLTGGAGQPQHF.

The CDR3 DNA follows: TGTGCCAGCAGCTTTCAAACAGGGCATGGCTACACCTTC. Translated: CASSFQTGHGYTF. The chain uses TRBV7-2 and TRBJ1-2; D may be TRBD1 (6 bases). Trimming took 3 bases from V and 6 from J, leaving 11 bases between them. Germline V gene data show CDR1 as SGHTA and CDR2 as FQGNSA. This CDR3 contains 13 residues.

Remarks on this clone: Other DNA variants within this sample encode the same CDR3. The CDR3 protein is CASSPLDRGEQYF. As DNA, the CDR3 is TGTGCCAGCTCACCACTTGACAGGGGCGAGCAGTACTTC. This chain uses TRBV18 with TRBJ2-7; 8 bases line up with TRBD1. V was pared by 1 base and J by 6 bases, with 2 bases of the junction left unmatched. This CDR3 comprises 13 residues. The germline V gene has CDR1 KGHSH and CDR2 LQKENI.

The chain links TRBV28 to TRBJ2-7, with 7 positions matching TRBD1. Germline loops: CDR1 MDHEN, CDR2 SYDVKM. The CDR3 sequence is 14 residues long. Trimming cost V 6 bases and J 2 bases; bases outside gene matches: 7. This CDR3 is CASRIRQGAYEQYF. The CDR3 DNA sequence: TGTGCCAGCAGAATAAGGCAGGGGGCCTACGAGCAGTACTTC.

The rearrangement links TRBV5-6 to TRBJ2-7; 8 bases match TRBD1. J was trimmed by 0 bases and V by 3 bases; bases with no gene match: 5. Per germline, CDR1 SGHDT and CDR2 YYEEEE. The CDR3 loop spans 15 amino acids. DNA of the CDR3: TGTGCCAGCAGCTCGGGACAGGACGACTCCTACGAGCAGTACTTC. This codes for CASSSGQDDSYEQYF.

This clone was counted a few times. The J gene is TRBJ1-5, the V gene TRBV2; 8 positions agree with TRBD1. The CDR3 consists of 15 residues. Trimming took 6 bases from V and 6 from J; bases not matched to a gene: 10. Per the germline V gene, CDR1 is SNHLY and CDR2 is FYNNEI. The CDR3 loop is CASSGGRGQVQPQHF. In DNA, the CDR3 is TGTGCCAGCAGCGGGGGCAGGGGGCAGGTTCAGCCCCAGCATTTT. Supplemented by reference TRBV2 and TRBJ1-5, the full variable domain reads EPEVTQTPSHQVTQMGQEVILRCVPISNHLYFYWYRQILGQKVEFLVSFYNNEISEKSEIFDDQFSVERPDGSNFTLKIRSTKLEDSAMYFCASSGGRGQVQPQHFGDGTRLSIL.

This clone was picked up a small number of times. The V and J genes are TRBV4-1 and TRBJ1-6, with TRBD1 as a possible D gene (5 bases). In germline, CDR1 is MGHRA, CDR2 YSYEKL. The CDR3 runs to 16 residues. V was cut by 4 bases and J by 6 bases, with 16 bases left in between. In DNA, the CDR3 is TGCGCCAGCAGCCGAGAGCTGACAGCTTCTAATTCACCCCTCCACTTT. This translates into CASSRELTASNSPLHF.

The CDR3 nucleotides are TGTGCCAGCAGCCAAGACGGGGAGGCAGAACACTACGAGCAGTACTTC. The encoded protein is CASSQDGEAEHYEQYF. This rearrangement joins TRBV4-2 to TRBJ2-7; D possibly corresponds to TRBD2 (6 bases). V was pared by 0 bases and J by 3 bases, with 15 bases between. CDR3 length equals 16 residues. Germline V lookup: CDR1 LGHNA, CDR2 YNFKEQ.